This T cell receptor (beta chain) originates from a study of OX40 agonist ivuxolimab in advanced cancers. Whole-study context: One patient with hepatocellular carcinoma and two with cutaneous melanoma, three in all, had partial responses. General study results and limits: CD8+ T cells averaged more expanded clones than CD4+.

As for this clone: The antigen remains unidentified.

Generated by immunoSEQ multiplex PCR, the TCRdb table keeps only in-frame clones and is missing some. The table has approximately 70,000 clones, roughly 90% seen once. The sample here was CD4+ or CD8+ T cells sorted from blood, taken in a trial of the OX40 agonist ivuxolimab. The sequence derives from an adult with an advanced solid tumor such as melanoma, head and neck, liver or kidney cancer.

The CDR3 here is CASSRDREETQYF. The CDR3 coding sequence is TGTGCCAGCAGCCGGGACAGGGAAGAGACCCAGTACTTC. The chain is built from TRBV7-8 and TRBJ2-5; TRBD1 matches 9 bases. J gave up 3 bases and V 5 bases, and 1 base lay outside the gene matches. The CDR3 extends over 13 amino acids. Per germline, CDR1 SGHVS and CDR2 FQNEAQ. The full variable domain, with the rest looked up from reference TRBV7-8 and TRBJ2-5, is GAGVSQSPRYKVAKRGQDVALRCDPISGHVSLFWYQQALGQGPEFLTYFQNEAQLDKSGLPSDRFFAERPEGSVSTLKIQRTQQEDSAVYLCASSRDREETQYFGPGTRLLVL.